Listed here is a single T cell receptor (beta chain). The sample comes from a study of OX40 agonist ivuxolimab in advanced cancers. Blood sampling was done at baseline, cycle 4 day 1, and cycle 7 day 1. Some clones are missing from TCRdb's copy, which holds only in-frame ones; the method was immunoSEQ multiplex PCR. The top ten hold around 2.2% of the sample, which has over 55,000 clones, roughly nine tenths seen once. CDR3 size: 15 residues. Looked up from germline, CDR1 is SGHNT and CDR2 is YYREEE (reference sequence). With V trimmed by 5 bases and J by 8 bases, 9 bases remained unmatched. The V call is TRBV5-4, the J call TRBJ2-1; 11 bases agree with TRBD2. The specimen comprised CD4+ or CD8+ T cells sorted from blood, sampled in a trial of the OX40 agonist ivuxolimab. This receptor was identified in an adult with an advanced solid tumor such as melanoma, head and neck, liver or kidney cancer. This chain's CDR3 is CASSSPSGRSDEQFF. DNA of the CDR3: TGTGCCAGCAGTTCTCCTAGCGGGAGGAGTGATGAGCAGTTCTTC. Full variable domain (remainder filled in from reference TRBV5-4 and TRBJ2-1): ETGVTQSPTHLIKTRGQQVTLRCSSQSGHNTVSWYQQALGQGPQFIFQYYREEENGRGNFPPRFSGLQFPNYSSELNVNALELDDSALYLCASSSPSGRSDEQFFGPGTRLTVL.